Listed here is a single TCR beta chain. These data are taken from a study of blood T cells in healthy people across ages. V lost 5 bases, J lost 4 bases, and 17 bases lay in between. This CDR3 has 15 residues. Germline loops: CDR1 MNHEY, CDR2 SVGEGT. A second PCR of roughly 6 to 12 cycles used a sample-barcoded 5' primer and a J-beta primer mix. TCRdb re-analysed the 5' RACE reads in MiXCR, keeping a single row per CDR3 protein. Here the sample spans about 1.5 million distinct CDR3 sequences, about 45% being singletons. Sequenced material: blood. J is TRBJ1-1 and V is TRBV6-2 or TRBV6-3; perhaps TRBD1 as D (6 bases). The source is a woman aged 18-29 years in good health. The CDR3 DNA reads TGTGCCAGCAGTACTTTTACAGGGTGGATCACTGAAGCTTTCTTT. Encoded protein: CASSTFTGWITEAFF.